This TCR beta chain was obtained from a study of blood T cells in healthy people across ages. A second PCR, run for about 7 to 11 cycles, used a sample-barcoded 5' primer plus a J-beta primer mix. MiXCR, run by TCRdb on the 5' RACE reads, gives a single entry per CDR3 protein. The data hold about a million distinct CDR3 sequences, with 51% observed a single time. The table lists this clonotype with many counts. Per sample, no less than 5 micrograms of total RNA were extracted. Germline V gene sequence: CDR1 DFQATT, CDR2 SNEGSKA (reference sequence). The germline V and J ends were trimmed by 2 bases and 6 bases, with 6 bases remaining between them. CDR3 length: 11 amino acids.

Sequenced material: blood. The sequence was collected from a woman aged 60-75 years in good health. The chain links TRBV20-1 to TRBJ2-3; unclear D gene. The CDR3 reads CSARPTDTQYF. The CDR3 DNA reads TGCAGTGCTAGACCGACCGATACGCAGTATTTT.